A selection of T cell receptor beta chains follows, all from one sample in a study of PD-L1 blockade in urothelial cancer. Sequencing used immunoSEQ multiplex PCR; TCRdb keeps in-frame clones, though not all of them. The data show about 45,000 clones, around 89% seen once. This specimen consisted of PBMCs, obtained around atezolizumab (anti-PD-L1) treatment. Every receptor here comes from a woman between 55 and 75 years old with urothelial cancer. Each CDR3 is given with its conserved first and last residue. Fields, in order: D gene, clone size, V gene, J gene, CDR3 DNA, CDR3 protein. D genes are given only for firm matches. Rows give clone size only sometimes, using once, few, many, or a class for an expanded clone.

d_gene: .; abundance: few; v_gene: TRBV7-3; j_gene: TRBJ2-7; CDR3nt: TGTGCCAGCAAAAGCGATCGTTTCTCCTACGAGCAGTACTTC; CDR3aa: CASKSDRFSYEQYF
d_gene: .; abundance: once; v_gene: TRBV6-6; j_gene: TRBJ1-2; CDR3nt: TGTGCCAGCAGCCCCCAGGCGACCAACTATGGCTACACCTTC; CDR3aa: CASSPQATNYGYTF
d_gene: .; abundance: .; v_gene: TRBV5-4; j_gene: TRBJ2-7; CDR3nt: TGTGCCAGCAGACTCGTCCGGGATGACACCTCCTACGAGCAGTACTTC; CDR3aa: CASRLVRDDTSYEQYF
d_gene: .; abundance: .; v_gene: TRBV9; j_gene: TRBJ1-6; CDR3nt: TGTGCCAGCAGCCCCTCGGGTGTGCCTTATCCCTCCTATAATTCACCCCTCCACTTT; CDR3aa: CASSPSGVPYPSYNSPLHF
d_gene: TRBD1; abundance: .; v_gene: TRBV7-2; j_gene: TRBJ1-6; CDR3nt: TGTGCCAGCAACACAGGGGGGTATAATTCACCCCTCCACTTT; CDR3aa: CASNTGGYNSPLHF
d_gene: .; abundance: .; v_gene: TRBV6-6; j_gene: TRBJ2-7; CDR3nt: TGTGCCAGCAGTTACCCACTCTCCTACGAGCAGTACTTC; CDR3aa: CASSYPLSYEQYF
d_gene: TRBD1; abundance: .; v_gene: TRBV6-5; j_gene: TRBJ2-1; CDR3nt: TGTGCCAGCAGCAAACCGACAGGGTCTGATGAGCAGTTCTTC; CDR3aa: CASSKPTGSDEQFF
d_gene: TRBD1; abundance: .; v_gene: TRBV6-6; j_gene: TRBJ2-5; CDR3nt: TGTGCCAGCAGCCCACAGGGGGGAGGTCAAGAGACCCAGTACTTC; CDR3aa: CASSPQGGGQETQYF
d_gene: .; abundance: .; v_gene: TRBV10-3; j_gene: TRBJ2-7; CDR3nt: TGTGCCATCAGCCAAGCGGACGAGCAGTACTTC; CDR3aa: CAISQADEQYF
d_gene: TRBD1; abundance: .; v_gene: TRBV4-3; j_gene: TRBJ2-1; CDR3nt: TGCGCCAGCAGCCACCGACCGGTTCCGGGACAGGGGGCTGGTGAGCAGTTCTTC; CDR3aa: CASSHRPVPGQGAGEQFF
d_gene: .; abundance: .; v_gene: TRBV19; j_gene: TRBJ2-1; CDR3nt: TGTGCCAGTAGTATGACGAGGTACAATGAGCAGTTCTTC; CDR3aa: CASSMTRYNEQFF
d_gene: .; abundance: few; v_gene: TRBV7-9; j_gene: TRBJ1-6; CDR3nt: TGTGCCAGCAGGCGGGACCTCAATTCACCCCTCCACTTT; CDR3aa: CASRRDLNSPLHF
d_gene: .; abundance: few; v_gene: TRBV7-2; j_gene: TRBJ1-4; CDR3nt: TGTGCCAGCAGCCCTCTCCGAGGTAAACTGTTTTTT; CDR3aa: CASSPLRGKLFF
d_gene: .; abundance: .; v_gene: TRBV7-9; j_gene: TRBJ1-1; CDR3nt: TGTGCCAGCAGCCCCCAGGGATTTGAAGCTTTCTTT; CDR3aa: CASSPQGFEAFF
d_gene: TRBD1; abundance: .; v_gene: TRBV4-3; j_gene: TRBJ2-7; CDR3nt: TGCGCCAGCAGCCAAGATAGGACAGGCTCCTACGAGCAGTACTTC; CDR3aa: CASSQDRTGSYEQYF
d_gene: .; abundance: .; v_gene: TRBV5-1; j_gene: TRBJ1-5; CDR3nt: TGCGCCAGCAGCCCGGGGGCGGGGGCAGGTCAGCCCCAGCATTTT; CDR3aa: CASSPGAGAGQPQHF
d_gene: .; abundance: .; v_gene: TRBV11-2; j_gene: TRBJ1-5; CDR3nt: TGTGCCAGCAGCTCATTAGGGACTCCCAGCAATCAGCCCCAGCATTTT; CDR3aa: CASSSLGTPSNQPQHF
d_gene: .; abundance: few; v_gene: TRBV4-3; j_gene: TRBJ2-2; CDR3nt: TGCGCCAGCAGCCAACTCGGCGGGGAGCTGTTTTTT; CDR3aa: CASSQLGGELFF
d_gene: .; abundance: .; v_gene: TRBV5-5; j_gene: TRBJ2-1; CDR3nt: TGTGCCAGCAGCCCGAATTGGGCGATGTACAATGAGCAGTTCTTC; CDR3aa: CASSPNWAMYNEQFF
d_gene: .; abundance: once; v_gene: TRBV5-1; j_gene: TRBJ2-7; CDR3nt: TGCGCCAGCAGCTTGGACCCGGAGCCCTACGAGCAGTACTTC; CDR3aa: CASSLDPEPYEQYF
d_gene: .; abundance: .; v_gene: TRBV5-4; j_gene: TRBJ2-1; CDR3nt: TGTGCCAGCAGACATCCCCCCAATGAGCAGTTCTTC; CDR3aa: CASRHPPNEQFF
d_gene: .; abundance: .; v_gene: TRBV7-6; j_gene: TRBJ2-5; CDR3nt: TGTGCCAGCAGCCCCCCGGGCGGAGGGGCGCTCAGAGAGACCCAGTACTTC; CDR3aa: CASSPPGGGALRETQYF
d_gene: .; abundance: .; v_gene: TRBV2; j_gene: TRBJ1-2; CDR3nt: TGTGCCAGCTCCACAGGGCGCTATGGCTACACCTTC; CDR3aa: CASSTGRYGYTF
d_gene: .; abundance: .; v_gene: TRBV5-1; j_gene: TRBJ2-7; CDR3nt: TGCGCCAGCAGCTTGGGCGCCTCTAGCGTCGTCTACGAGCAGTACTTC; CDR3aa: CASSLGASSVVYEQYF
d_gene: .; abundance: .; v_gene: TRBV7-2; j_gene: TRBJ2-7; CDR3nt: TGTGCCAGCAGCTTAGTGGCAGGAGAGCAGTACTTC; CDR3aa: CASSLVAGEQYF
d_gene: TRBD2; abundance: .; v_gene: TRBV27; j_gene: TRBJ2-2; CDR3nt: TGTGCCAGCACCCAGAGTAGTAGCGGGAGGGCCCTCACCGGGGAGCTGTTTTTT; CDR3aa: CASTQSSSGRALTGELFF
d_gene: TRBD1; abundance: .; v_gene: TRBV10-3; j_gene: TRBJ2-1; CDR3nt: TGTGCCATCAGACCCGAAGGGGGCAGTGAGCAGTTCTTC; CDR3aa: CAIRPEGGSEQFF
d_gene: TRBD2; abundance: few; v_gene: TRBV28; j_gene: TRBJ2-7; CDR3nt: TGTGCCAGCAGTTTCGAGACTAGCGGGTTAACCTACGAGCAGTACTTC; CDR3aa: CASSFETSGLTYEQYF
d_gene: .; abundance: .; v_gene: TRBV6-1; j_gene: TRBJ2-1; CDR3nt: TGTGCCAGCAGCCGGACATTCTACAATGAGCAGTTCTTC; CDR3aa: CASSRTFYNEQFF
d_gene: .; abundance: .; v_gene: TRBV7-9; j_gene: TRBJ1-4; CDR3nt: TGTGCCAGCAGCTCCTCAGGGGAAAGGAGTGAAAAACTGTTTTTT; CDR3aa: CASSSSGERSEKLFF
d_gene: .; abundance: .; v_gene: TRBV11-2; j_gene: TRBJ2-7; CDR3nt: TGTGCCAGCAGCCGTCCTGGACAGTCCTACGAGCAGTACTTC; CDR3aa: CASSRPGQSYEQYF
d_gene: .; abundance: .; v_gene: TRBV7-9; j_gene: TRBJ1-3; CDR3nt: TGTGCCAGCAGCTTAGCCTCCAGGGTATTCAACACCATATATTTT; CDR3aa: CASSLASRVFNTIYF
d_gene: TRBD1; abundance: .; v_gene: TRBV6-5; j_gene: TRBJ1-3; CDR3nt: TGTGCCAGCAGTTACTCGGACAGGGGAGGAGGAAACACCATATATTTT; CDR3aa: CASSYSDRGGGNTIYF
d_gene: .; abundance: .; v_gene: TRBV7-9; j_gene: TRBJ2-7; CDR3nt: TGTGCCAGCAGCTCGGACCACCAGCGGGTCCCCGGTTACGAGCAGTACTTC; CDR3aa: CASSSDHQRVPGYEQYF
d_gene: .; abundance: .; v_gene: TRBV15; j_gene: TRBJ2-5; CDR3nt: TGTGCCACCAGCAGAGCGGGTAAAGAGACCCAGTACTTC; CDR3aa: CATSRAGKETQYF
d_gene: .; abundance: .; v_gene: TRBV18; j_gene: TRBJ1-5; CDR3nt: TGTGCCAGCTCACCTCTAGCGGAGGGGGGTCAGCCCCAGCATTTT; CDR3aa: CASSPLAEGGQPQHF
d_gene: TRBD2; abundance: .; v_gene: TRBV11-2; j_gene: TRBJ2-7; CDR3nt: TGTGCCAGCAGCCCCCTAGGACTAGCGGGAGTGTCCTACGAGCAGTACTTC; CDR3aa: CASSPLGLAGVSYEQYF
d_gene: TRBD1; abundance: .; v_gene: TRBV7-9; j_gene: TRBJ1-1; CDR3nt: TGTGCCAGCAGCCCATGGACAGGCTCCGGGGGAGCTTTCTTT; CDR3aa: CASSPWTGSGGAFF
d_gene: TRBD1; abundance: .; v_gene: TRBV27; j_gene: TRBJ1-5; CDR3nt: TGTGCCAGCAGTCCGGGACAGCTCCCACATCAGCCCCAGCATTTT; CDR3aa: CASSPGQLPHQPQHF
d_gene: TRBD1; abundance: .; v_gene: TRBV7-6; j_gene: TRBJ2-7; CDR3nt: TGTGCCAGCAGCTTAGGACGAGGGACAGGGCCTCCCTACGAGCAGTACTTC; CDR3aa: CASSLGRGTGPPYEQYF
d_gene: TRBD1; abundance: .; v_gene: TRBV28; j_gene: TRBJ2-2; CDR3nt: TGTGCCAGCAACCCGACAGGGTACACCGGGGAGCTGTTTTTT; CDR3aa: CASNPTGYTGELFF
d_gene: .; abundance: .; v_gene: TRBV7-6; j_gene: TRBJ1-1; CDR3nt: TGTGCCAGCAGCTTAGCCCAACATCCGAACACTGAAGCTTTCTTT; CDR3aa: CASSLAQHPNTEAFF
d_gene: .; abundance: .; v_gene: TRBV4-3; j_gene: TRBJ1-4; CDR3nt: TGCGCCAGCAGCCATCCCGAGGTCGCAGGGGTTTTGGAAAAACTGTTTTTT; CDR3aa: CASSHPEVAGVLEKLFF
d_gene: .; abundance: .; v_gene: TRBV7-2; j_gene: TRBJ2-5; CDR3nt: TGTGCCAGCAGCCCGGGACTGTCCCAGGAGACCCAGTACTTC; CDR3aa: CASSPGLSQETQYF
d_gene: .; abundance: .; v_gene: TRBV12-2; j_gene: TRBJ1-2; CDR3nt: TGTGCAAGTCGCTCCCAGGGGGAAGGCTACACCTTC; CDR3aa: CASRSQGEGYTF
d_gene: .; abundance: .; v_gene: TRBV25-1; j_gene: TRBJ2-3; CDR3nt: TGTGCCAGCGCCCCTACAGGCACAGATACGCAGTATTTT; CDR3aa: CASAPTGTDTQYF